This passage covers 13 T cell receptor beta chains from one sample sequenced in a study of cytomegalovirus exposure and HLA in healthy donors. PCR employed 60 Vbeta and 13 Jbeta primers. Only in-frame clones appear in the TCRdb table, and some are missing; sequencing was by immunoSEQ multiplex PCR. This sample carries tens of thousands of clones, more than 75% of them seen once, and the ten largest clones take roughly 1.5%. What was sequenced was PBMCs. The origin of the receptors is a female donor in good health and CMV-seronegative.

This sequence joins TRBV11-2 and TRBJ1-4, with TRBD1 matching 7 bases. The CDR3 is 16 amino acids. J lost 8 bases, V lost 4 bases, and 13 bases had no gene match. Germline loops: CDR1 SGHAT, CDR2 FQNNGV. The CDR3 sequence: CASSSLRRGLGEKLFF. CDR3 DNA: TGTGCCAGCAGCTCCCTCCGTAGGGGGCTAGGGGAAAAACTGTTTTTT.

With regard to this clone: At one boundary the junction diverges from the germline segment, which might be a read error. V and J are TRBV7-2 and TRBJ1-2; 7 positions agree with TRBD1. This CDR3 is built from 14 residues. Germline CDR1 and CDR2: SGHTA and FQGNSA. CDR3 bases: TGTGCCAGCAGCTTAGGTTCTAGTTATATGGAGGGACAGTTC. It is translated as CASSLGSSYMEGQF.

The rearrangement links TRBV9 to TRBJ2-2, with D tentatively TRBD2 (6 bases). Germline V gene lookup returns CDR1 SGDLS and CDR2 YYNGEE. Trimming left V 4 bases short and J 4 bases short, with 17 bases between. This CDR3 has 16 amino acids. CDR3 coding DNA: TGTGCCAGCAGCCCTCGGGCTAGCGATGCCACCGGGGAGCTGTTTTTT. As protein: CASSPRASDATGELFF.

Only one count was recorded for this clone. Its ends do not fully match the called genes, so a read error is possible. The chain joins TRBV7-7 to TRBJ2-5, with D possibly matching TRBD2 (5 bases). The CDR3 has 14 residues. The V gene's germline CDR1 is SSHAT and CDR2 FNYEAQ (reference sequence). Here the CDR3 DNA reads TGTGCTAGCAGCTTAAGCCGGCCGGGGGAGACCCAGTACTTC. Translated, it gives CASSLSRPGETQYF.

This clone was counted between two and nine times. The chain uses TRBV30 and TRBJ1-1; maybe TRBD1 (6 bases). Per germline, CDR1 GTSNPN and CDR2 SVGIG (reference sequence). V was cut by 1 base and J by 0 bases, with 12 bases left in between. The CDR3 runs to 15 residues. CDR3 in amino acids: CAWSASDRVNTEAFF. In DNA form, the CDR3 reads TGTGCCTGGAGTGCCTCGGACAGAGTGAACACTGAAGCTTTCTTT. Full variable domain (outside the CDR3, taken from reference TRBV30 and TRBJ1-1): SQTIHQWPATLVQPVGSPLSLECTVEGTSNPNLYWYRQAAGRGLQLLFYSVGIGQISSEVPQNLSASRPQDRQFILSSKKLLLSDSGFYLCAWSASDRVNTEAFFGQGTRLTVV.

This chain connects TRBV30 to TRBJ1-1; D gene unclear. Germline loops: CDR1 GTSNPN, CDR2 SVGIG (reference sequence). V was cut by 0 bases and J by 3 bases, with 8 bases left in between. This CDR3 has 13 amino acids. The CDR3 DNA sequence: TGTGCCTGGAGTGTCGGTTATCACACTGAAGCTTTCTTT. Translation: CAWSVGYHTEAFF.

The V gene is TRBV4-3, the J gene TRBJ1-3; possible D gene TRBD1, 6 bases. The CDR3 is 17 amino acids. Germline loops: CDR1 LGHNA, CDR2 YSLEER. The V gene lost 2 bases and the J gene lost 0 bases, with 14 bases spanning the gap. CDR3 sequence: CASSQHRGQSSGNTIYF. The CDR3 nucleotides are TGCGCCAGCAGCCAACACCGTGGACAGAGCTCTGGAAACACCATATATTTT.

The CDR3 protein is CASSGVTNSPLHF. The DNA for the CDR3 is TGTGCCAGCTCCGGGGTTACTAATTCACCCCTCCACTTT. This chain joins TRBV7-8 and TRBJ1-6; D is undetermined. Germline V gene sequence: CDR1 SGHVS, CDR2 FQNEAQ. The CDR3 spans 13 residues. V dropped 8 bases and J dropped 6 bases, with 11 bases sitting between them. Based on the CDR3 plus reference TRBV7-8 and TRBJ1-6, the full variable domain is GAGVSQSPRYKVAKRGQDVALRCDPISGHVSLFWYQQALGQGPEFLTYFQNEAQLDKSGLPSDRFFAERPEGSVSTLKIQRTQQEDSAVYLCASSGVTNSPLHFGNGTRLTVT.

The chain recombines TRBV21-1 with TRBJ2-3; the table's D call of TRBD2 was not tested on the DNA. TRBV21-1 is flagged as a pseudogene. The CDR3 contains 19 residues. CDR3 DNA: TGTGCCAGCAGCAAAGAGGCCCGACTGGAGAGAACATGTCCAGATACGCAGTATTTT. This sequence encodes CASSKEARLERTCPDTQYF.

The rearrangement joins TRBV7-2 to TRBJ2-5; D gene uncertain. The assigned J gene may be wrong: the sequence end matches TRBJ2-7 better. CDR3 length: 13 amino acids. Germline assignment: CDR1 SGHTA and CDR2 FQGNSA. CDR3 amino acids: CASSSYTAYEQYF. For the CDR3, the DNA is TGTGCCAGCAGCTCCTACACAGCCTACGAGCAGTACTTC.

The chain links TRBV9 to TRBJ2-7, with a weak D call TRBD2 (5 bases). Germline assignment: CDR1 SGDLS and CDR2 YYNGEE. The CDR3 length is 14 residues. The V end lost 0 bases, the J end lost 7 bases, and 14 bases lay between the germline ends. The DNA for the CDR3 is TGTGCCAGCAGCGTAGCTGGGAAGGGAGATGAGCAGTACTTC. Residues: CASSVAGKGDEQYF.

This chain uses TRBV7-9 with TRBJ2-5; TRBD1 matches 9 bases. The CDR3 length is 14 residues. J lost 3 bases, V lost 3 bases, and 2 bases had no gene match. Germline V gene lookup returns CDR1 SEHNR and CDR2 FQNEAQ (reference sequence). The CDR3 bases are TGTGCCAGCAGCTTGGGACAGGGTAAAGAGACCCAGTACTTC. Protein sequence: CASSLGQGKETQYF.

The chain employs TRBV11-3 and TRBJ2-5; 9 nucleotides match TRBD1. The CDR3 totals 15 residues. V lost 4 bases to trimming and J lost 5 bases; unmatched junction nucleotides: 8. Germline CDR1 reads SGHNT; CDR2 reads YENEEA. CDR3 in amino acids: CASSYGQGRGETQYF. The CDR3 DNA follows: TGTGCCAGCAGCTACGGACAGGGGAGAGGGGAGACCCAGTACTTC.